The TCR beta chain under discussion was sequenced for a study of T cell responses to AZD1222 COVID-19 vaccine. The CDR3 consists of 15 residues. The germline gives CDR1 MNHEY, CDR2 SVGAGI. Trimming left V 0 bases short and J 2 bases short, with 10 bases between. TCRdb keeps only in-frame clones here, not all; method: immunoSEQ multiplex PCR. The sample shows roughly 110,000 clones, about 85% of them seen only once. Notes on the study in general: It should be noted that donors were predominantly white British and more often female, and clonal diversity was possibly underestimated. Increased Spike-specific TCR breadth and depth were observed after two AZD1222 doses.

About this clone itself: Its antigen is not known.

The V call is TRBV6-5, the J call TRBJ1-1; D gene unclear. This material consisted of peripheral blood, taken on day 0 of AZD1222 vaccination. The TCR was taken from an adult in good health. The CDR3 loop reads CASSYSWNRNTEAFF. CDR3 bases: TGTGCCAGCAGTTACTCGTGGAACAGAAACACTGAAGCTTTCTTT.